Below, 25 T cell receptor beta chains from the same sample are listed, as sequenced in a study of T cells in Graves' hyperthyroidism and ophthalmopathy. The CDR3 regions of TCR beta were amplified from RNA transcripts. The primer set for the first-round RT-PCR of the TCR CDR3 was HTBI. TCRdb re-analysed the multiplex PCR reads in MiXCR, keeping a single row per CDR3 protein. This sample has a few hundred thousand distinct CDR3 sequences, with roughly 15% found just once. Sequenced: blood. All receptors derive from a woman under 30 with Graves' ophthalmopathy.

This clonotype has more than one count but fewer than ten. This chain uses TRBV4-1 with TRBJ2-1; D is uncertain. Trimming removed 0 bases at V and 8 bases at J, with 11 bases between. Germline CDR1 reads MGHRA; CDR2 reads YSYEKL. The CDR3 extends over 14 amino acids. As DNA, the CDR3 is TGCGCCAGCAGCCAAGATCCGATCGTCGATGAGCAGTTCTTC. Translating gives CASSQDPIVDEQFF.

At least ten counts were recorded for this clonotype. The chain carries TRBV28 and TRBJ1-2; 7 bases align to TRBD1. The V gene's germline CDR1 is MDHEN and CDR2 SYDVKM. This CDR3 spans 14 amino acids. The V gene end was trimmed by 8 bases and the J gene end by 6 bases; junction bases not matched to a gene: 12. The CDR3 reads CASLDRADLNGYTF. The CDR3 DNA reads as TGTGCCAGCCTTGACAGGGCAGATTTGAATGGCTACACCTTC.

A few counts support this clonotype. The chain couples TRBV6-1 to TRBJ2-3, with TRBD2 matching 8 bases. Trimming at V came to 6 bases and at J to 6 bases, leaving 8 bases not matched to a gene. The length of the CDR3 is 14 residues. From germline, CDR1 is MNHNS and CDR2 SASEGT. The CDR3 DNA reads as TGTGCCAGCAGCAGACGGGGGGGCCCGGATACGCAGTATTTT. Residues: CASSRRGGPDTQYF.

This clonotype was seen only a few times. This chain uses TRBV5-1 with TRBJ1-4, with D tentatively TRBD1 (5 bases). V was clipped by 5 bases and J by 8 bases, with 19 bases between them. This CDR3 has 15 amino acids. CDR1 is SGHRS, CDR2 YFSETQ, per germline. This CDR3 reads CASRQAGTLEEKLFF. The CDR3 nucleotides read TGCGCCAGCAGGCAAGCAGGGACTCTTGAGGAAAAACTGTTTTTT. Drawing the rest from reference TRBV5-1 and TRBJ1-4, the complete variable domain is KAGVTQTPRYLIKTRGQQVTLSCSPISGHRSVSWYQQTPGQGLQFLFEYFSETQRNKGNFPGRFSGRQFSNSRSEMNVSTLELGDSALYLCASRQAGTLEEKLFFGSGTQLSVL.

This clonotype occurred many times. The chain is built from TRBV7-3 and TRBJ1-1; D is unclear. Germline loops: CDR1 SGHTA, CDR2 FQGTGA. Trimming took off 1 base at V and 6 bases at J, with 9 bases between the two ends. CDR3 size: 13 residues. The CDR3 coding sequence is TGTGCCAGCAGCTTAATGGAGGGAGCTGAAGCTTTCTTT. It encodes CASSLMEGAEAFF. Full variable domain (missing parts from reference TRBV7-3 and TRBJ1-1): GAGVSQTPSNKVTEKGKYVELRCDPISGHTALYWYRQSLGQGPEFLIYFQGTGAADDSGLPNDRFFAVRPEGSVSTLKIQRTERGDSAVYLCASSLMEGAEAFFGQGTRLTVV.

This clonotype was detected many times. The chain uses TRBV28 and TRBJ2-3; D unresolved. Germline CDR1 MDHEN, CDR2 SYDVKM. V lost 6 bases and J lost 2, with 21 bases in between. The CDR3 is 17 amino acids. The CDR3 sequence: CASSWGASAVYTDTQYF. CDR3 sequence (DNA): TGTGCCAGCAGCTGGGGTGCCTCGGCGGTCTACACAGATACGCAGTATTTT.

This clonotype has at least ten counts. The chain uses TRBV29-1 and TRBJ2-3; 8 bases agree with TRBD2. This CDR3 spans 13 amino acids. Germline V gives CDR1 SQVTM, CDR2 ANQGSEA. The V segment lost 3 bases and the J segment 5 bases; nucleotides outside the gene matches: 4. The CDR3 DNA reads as TGCAGCGTTGAGGTTCTAGCGGGAGATACGCAGTATTTT. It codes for CSVEVLAGDTQYF.

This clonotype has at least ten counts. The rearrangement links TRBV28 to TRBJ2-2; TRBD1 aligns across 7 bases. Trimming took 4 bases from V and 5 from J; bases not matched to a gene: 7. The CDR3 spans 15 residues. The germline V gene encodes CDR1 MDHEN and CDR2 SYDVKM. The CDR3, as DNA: TGTGCCAGCAGTTGGATAACAGGGGCGACCGGGGAGCTGTTTTTT. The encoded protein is CASSWITGATGELFF.

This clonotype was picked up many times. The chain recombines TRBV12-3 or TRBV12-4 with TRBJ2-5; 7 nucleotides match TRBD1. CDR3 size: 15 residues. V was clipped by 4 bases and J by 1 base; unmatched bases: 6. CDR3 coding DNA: TGTGCCAGCAGTTCAGAGACAGGGATCCAAGAGACCCAGTACTTC. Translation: CASSSETGIQETQYF.

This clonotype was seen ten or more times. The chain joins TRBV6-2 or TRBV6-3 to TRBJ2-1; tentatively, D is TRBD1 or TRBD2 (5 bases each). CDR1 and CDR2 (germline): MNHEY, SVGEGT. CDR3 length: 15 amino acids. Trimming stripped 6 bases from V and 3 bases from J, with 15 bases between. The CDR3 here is CASRDPGTDYNEQFF. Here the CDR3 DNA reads TGTGCCAGCAGGGACCCCGGGACGGACTACAATGAGCAGTTCTTC.

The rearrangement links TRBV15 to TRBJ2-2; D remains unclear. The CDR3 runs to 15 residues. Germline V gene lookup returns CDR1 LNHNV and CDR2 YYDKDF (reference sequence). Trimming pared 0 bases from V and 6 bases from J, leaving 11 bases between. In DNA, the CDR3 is TGTGCCACCAGCAGAGAGTTGACGAAGGCCGGGGAGCTGTTTTTT. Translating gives CATSRELTKAGELFF.

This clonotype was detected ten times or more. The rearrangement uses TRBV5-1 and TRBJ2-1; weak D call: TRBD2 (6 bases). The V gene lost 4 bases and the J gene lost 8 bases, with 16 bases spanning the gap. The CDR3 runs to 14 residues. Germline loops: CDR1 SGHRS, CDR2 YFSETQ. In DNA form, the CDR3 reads TGCGCCAGCAGCGGGGGACTGCTGGCCTATGAGCAGTTCTTC. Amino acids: CASSGGLLAYEQFF.

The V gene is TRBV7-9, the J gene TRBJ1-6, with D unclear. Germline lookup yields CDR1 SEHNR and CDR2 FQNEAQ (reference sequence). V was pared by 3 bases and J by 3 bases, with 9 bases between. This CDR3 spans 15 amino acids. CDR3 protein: CASSLEAIYNSPLHF. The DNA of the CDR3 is TGTGCCAGCAGCTTGGAGGCCATCTATAATTCACCCCTCCACTTT.

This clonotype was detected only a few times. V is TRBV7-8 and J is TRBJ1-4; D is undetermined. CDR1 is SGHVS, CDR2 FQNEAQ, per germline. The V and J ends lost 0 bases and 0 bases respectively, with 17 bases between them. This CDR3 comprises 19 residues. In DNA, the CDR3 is TGTGCCAGCAGCTTAGCCGACCCCACGGCAGATGCAACTAATGAAAAACTGTTTTTT. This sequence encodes CASSLADPTADATNEKLFF.

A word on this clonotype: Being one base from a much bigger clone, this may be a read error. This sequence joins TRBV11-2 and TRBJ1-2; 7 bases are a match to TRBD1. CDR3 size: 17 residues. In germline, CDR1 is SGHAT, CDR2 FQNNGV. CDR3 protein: CASSSLIYSDRNYGCTF. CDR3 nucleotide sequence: TGTGCCAGCAGCTCACTTATTTATTCGGACAGGAACTATGGCTGCACCTTC. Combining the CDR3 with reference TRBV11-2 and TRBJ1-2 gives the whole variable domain EAGVAQSPRYKIIEKRQSVAFWCNPISGHATLYWYQQILGQGPKLLIQFQNNGVVDDSQLPKDRFSAERLKGVDSTLKIQPAKLEDSAVYLCASSSLIYSDRNYGCTFGSGTRLTVV.

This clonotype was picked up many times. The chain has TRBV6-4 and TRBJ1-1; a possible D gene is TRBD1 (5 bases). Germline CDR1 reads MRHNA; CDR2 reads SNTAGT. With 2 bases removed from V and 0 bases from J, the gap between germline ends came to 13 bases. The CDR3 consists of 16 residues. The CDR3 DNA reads TGTGCCAGCAGTGACAGGGGACGGGTTTTGAACACTGAAGCTTTCTTT. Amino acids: CASSDRGRVLNTEAFF.

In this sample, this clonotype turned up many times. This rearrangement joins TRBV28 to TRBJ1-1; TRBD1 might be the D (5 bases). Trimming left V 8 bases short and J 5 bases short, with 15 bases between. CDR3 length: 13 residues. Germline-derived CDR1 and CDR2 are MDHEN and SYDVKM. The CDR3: CASPRGDGTEAFF. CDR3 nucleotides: TGTGCCAGCCCTAGGGGTGACGGTACTGAAGCTTTCTTT. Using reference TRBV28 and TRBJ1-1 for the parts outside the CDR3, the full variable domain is DVKVTQSSRYLVKRTGEKVFLECVQDMDHENMFWYRQDPGLGLRLIYFSYDVKMKEKGDIPEGYSVSREKKERFSLILESASTNQTSMYLCASPRGDGTEAFFGQGTRLTVV.

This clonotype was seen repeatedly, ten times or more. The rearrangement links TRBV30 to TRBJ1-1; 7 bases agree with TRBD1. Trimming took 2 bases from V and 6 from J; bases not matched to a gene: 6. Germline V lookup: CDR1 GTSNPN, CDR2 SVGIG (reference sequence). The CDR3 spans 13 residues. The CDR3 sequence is CAWSTTGWSEAFF. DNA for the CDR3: TGTGCCTGGAGTACGACAGGGTGGTCTGAAGCTTTCTTT.

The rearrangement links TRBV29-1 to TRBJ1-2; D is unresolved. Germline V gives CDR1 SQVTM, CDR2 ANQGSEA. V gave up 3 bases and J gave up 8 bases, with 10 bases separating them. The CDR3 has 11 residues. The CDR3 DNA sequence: TGCAGCGTTGACGGCAGCAGCGGCTACACCTTC. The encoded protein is CSVDGSSGYTF. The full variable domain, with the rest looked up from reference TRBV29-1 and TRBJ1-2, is SAVISQKPSRDICQRGTSLTIQCQVDSQVTMMFWYRQQPGQSLTLIATANQGSEATYESGFVIDKFPISRPNLTFSTLTVSNMSPEDSSIYLCSVDGSSGYTFGSGTRLTVV.

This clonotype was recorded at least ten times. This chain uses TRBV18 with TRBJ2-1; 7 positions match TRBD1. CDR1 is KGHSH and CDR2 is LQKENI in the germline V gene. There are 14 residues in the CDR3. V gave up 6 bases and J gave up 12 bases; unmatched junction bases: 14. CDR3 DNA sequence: TGTGCCAGCTCGTCCCGGGACAGAGGAATTAGGCAGTTCTTC. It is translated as CASSSRDRGIRQFF.

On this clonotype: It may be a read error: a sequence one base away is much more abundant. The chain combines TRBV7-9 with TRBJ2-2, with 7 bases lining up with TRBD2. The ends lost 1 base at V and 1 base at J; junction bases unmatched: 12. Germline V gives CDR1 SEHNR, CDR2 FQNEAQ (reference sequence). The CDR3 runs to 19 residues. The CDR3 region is CASSLVYGGLVVNTGELFF. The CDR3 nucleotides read TGTGCCAGCAGCTTAGTTTATGGAGGACTAGTGGTGAACACCGGGGAGCTGTTTTTT.

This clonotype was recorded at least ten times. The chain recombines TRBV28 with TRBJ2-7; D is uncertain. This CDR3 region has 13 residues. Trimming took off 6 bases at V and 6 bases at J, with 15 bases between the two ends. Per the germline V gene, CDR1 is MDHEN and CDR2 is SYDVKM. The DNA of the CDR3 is TGTGCCAGCAGCCTCCGTAGCCCCGTCGAGCAGTACTTC. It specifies CASSLRSPVEQYF.

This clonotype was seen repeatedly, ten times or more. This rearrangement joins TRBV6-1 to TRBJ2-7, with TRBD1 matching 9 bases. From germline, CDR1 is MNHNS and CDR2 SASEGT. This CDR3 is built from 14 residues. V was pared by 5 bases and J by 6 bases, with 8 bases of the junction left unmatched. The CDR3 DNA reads TGTGCCAGCAGTAACCGGGACAGGGCCCGCGAGCAGTACTTC. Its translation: CASSNRDRAREQYF.

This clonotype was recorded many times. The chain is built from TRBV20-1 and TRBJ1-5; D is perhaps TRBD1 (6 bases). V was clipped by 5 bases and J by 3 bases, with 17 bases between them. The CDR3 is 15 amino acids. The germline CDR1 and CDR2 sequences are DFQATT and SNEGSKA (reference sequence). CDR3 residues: CSAPTPGTYNQPQHF. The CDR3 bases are TGCAGTGCTCCAACCCCCGGGACATACAATCAGCCCCAGCATTTT.

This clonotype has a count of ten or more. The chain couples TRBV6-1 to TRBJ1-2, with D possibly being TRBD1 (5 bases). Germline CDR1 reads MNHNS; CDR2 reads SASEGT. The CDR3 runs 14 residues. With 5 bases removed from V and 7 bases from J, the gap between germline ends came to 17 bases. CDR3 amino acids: CASSFQGKGGGYTF. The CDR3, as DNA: TGTGCCAGCAGTTTTCAGGGAAAAGGAGGTGGCTACACCTTC.